The clone carrying this TCR beta chain showed up just once. The data originate from a study of shared clonotypes between healthy human individuals. Assay: immunoSEQ multiplex PCR; the TCRdb copy retains only in-frame clones and omits some. The repertoire holds some 2,000,000 clones, with roughly 95% as singletons. This CDR3 has 11 residues. Trimming removed 3 bases at V and 7 bases at J, with 6 bases between. Germline CDR1 SQVTM, CDR2 ANQGSEA. Naive CD8 cells lacked CD45RO and underwent positive selection for CCR7, leaving out terminally differentiated effector memory CD45RA+ cells. The chain couples TRBV29-1 to TRBJ1-4; D remains ambiguous. This TCR derives from a man aged 18 to 29 in good health. Sequencing was done on a sample of naive CD8+ T cells sorted from blood. CDR3 region: CSVEKIEKLFF. CDR3 DNA: TGCAGCGTTGAGAAGATTGAAAAACTGTTTTTT.